This TCR beta chain originates from a study of T cells in Graves' hyperthyroidism and ophthalmopathy (dated by TCRdb to about 2019). For the study in its entirety: To identify distinguishing TCR V-J signatures, a discovery cohort of 100 patients was used, comprising 43 with Graves' ophthalmopathy and around 60 with stable Graves' hyperthyroidism. After blood sampling, hyperthyroidism patients were treated with methimazole at a starting dose of 30 mg daily, and ophthalmopathy patients were treated with high-dose intravenous methylprednisolone. Prospective prediction of ophthalmopathy was tested in an independent validation cohort consisting of some 20 hyperthyroidism patients and approximately 16 patients who later progressed to ophthalmopathy. The paper describes TCR Vbeta CDR3 sequencing of about 140 peripheral blood samples, made up of 43 ophthalmopathy patients, around 78 hyperthyroidism patients and 17 progressor patients. The 100 or so discovery patients were divided at random into training and test sets in a 7:3 ratio. In addition, the study compared T-cell repertoires in thyroid tissue and in blood from roughly 6 Graves' hyperthyroidism patients. Summary of the overall study and its limitations: In validation, the model predicted progression to ophthalmopathy with around 71% sensitivity and roughly 72% specificity, a median of around six months before onset. Most expanded thyroid clonotypes (frequency above 0.001) were also detected in blood, a finding suggesting that blood repertoires may reflect thyroid immune responses. Ophthalmopathy was separated from stable hyperthyroidism by a 13 V-J signature model, with roughly 88% sensitivity and about 81% specificity obtained in cross-validation and 80%/75% obtained in testing. Sample size was not statistically predetermined, and blinding of investigators to group allocation was not performed.

Amplification of TCR beta CDR3 regions was carried out from RNA transcripts. A first-round RT-PCR of the TCR CDR3 used the HTBI primer set with the Qiagen OneStep RT-PCR kit. Libraries were constructed in a second round of multiplex PCR, after which size selection and purification were performed. Sequencing of the libraries was done on an Illumina HiSeq2000 using paired-end 100 bp reads. In the authors' own workflow: SOAPnuke was used to process the raw data, removing reads that contained adapters or uncalled bases, had a mean Phred below 15, or lacked an exact match to the constant primer or identifier. High-quality paired reads were merged using COPE v1.2.5, and each unique nucleotide sequence was defined as a clonotype. Clonotypes were aligned to IMGT TRBV, TRBD and TRBJ reference segments using MiTCR v1.1. The analysis included only V-J combinations with a frequency above 0.0001, which together covered approximately 99% of the repertoires. The TCS score was defined as the ratio of F50 (clonal expansion) to E x V (chaos), calculated using BLOSUM62-based TCRdist between CDR3 peptides within each V-J. Welch's t-statistics and random forest reduced 514 V-J features to 13, which were used in a naive Bayes classifier (R e1071). The similarity between thyroid and blood repertoires was quantified using the Morisita-Horn index. TCRdb reanalyzed the raw reads on its own, using fastp at Q25 for trimming and MiXCR for clone calling, and kept in-frame beta chains. Each entry merges the rows of one CDR3 protein and shows their most common DNA and genes. Here the V and J calls rest on TCRdb's processing, not on the authors' analysis. The sample table records approximately 510,000 distinct CDR3 sequences; roughly 45% of these occur just once. The ten top clones hold about two fifths of the sample.

Based on the germline V gene, the CDR1 and CDR2 sequences are SNHLY and FYNNEI. From the cysteine up to the phenylalanine, the CDR3 has a length of 17 residues. The retained sequence is limited to the CDR3, 51 bases, with the frame set at the first base. V has 3 bases trimmed and J has 8 bases trimmed; junction bases matching no gene number 14. Comment on this clonotype: This receptor's antigen is unknown. No base quality information exists; no much larger clone differs at one position.

Any patient with an uncontrolled infection, another autoimmune disease, pregnancy or lactation was excluded. Diagnoses relied on clinical symptoms, serum thyroxine and TRAb, thyroid ultrasound and orbital computed tomography. Total RNA was extracted with Trizol reagent, and quality was checked on an Agilent 2100 Bioanalyzer. Input material: peripheral blood or thyroid tissue (not recorded which). This sequence was found in an adult woman with Graves' disease, either hyperthyroidism or ophthalmopathy (not recorded which). The chain is assembled from TRBV2 and TRBJ1-4; 8 middle bases align to TRBD1. The CDR3 protein sequence reads: CASSEQIRTGTGEKLFF. The nucleotide sequence reads as follows: TGTGCCAGCAGTGAGCAAATACGGACAGGGACGGGGGAAAAACTGTTTTTT.